This entry describes one T cell receptor (beta chain). The antigen is unknown. TCRdb's table, derived via immunoSEQ multiplex PCR, lists solely in-frame clones and lacks some. The sample lists 50,000 to 75,000 clones; around 90% were seen once. This CDR3 contains 16 residues. V shed 1 base, J shed 5 bases, and the junction held 7 bases outside the gene matches. Germline CDR1 reads SGHNT; CDR2 reads YYREEE (reference sequence). The sample is drawn from a study of OX40 agonist ivuxolimab in advanced cancers. The investigators sampled blood at baseline, at cycle 4 day 1, and at cycle 7 day 1. The study, taken as a whole, reports: In CD8+ T cells, expanded clones were on average more numerous than in CD4+.

Sequencing was performed on CD4+ or CD8+ T cells sorted from blood, taken in a trial of the OX40 agonist ivuxolimab. V and J are TRBV5-4 and TRBJ2-3; 10 bases match TRBD2. The clonotype originates from an adult with an advanced solid tumor such as melanoma, head and neck, liver or kidney cancer. The CDR3 is CASSLPSGGAEDTQYF. In nucleotides, the CDR3 is TGTGCCAGCAGCTTGCCCAGCGGGGGGGCGGAAGATACGCAGTATTTT.